These T cell receptor beta chains were read from a single sample in a study of CD8 T cells in ankylosing spondylitis. TCRdb reanalysed the 5' RACE reads using MiXCR and keeps one entry per CDR3 protein. This table has approximately 550,000 distinct CDR3 sequences, roughly 12% appearing once. The sample comprised blood, either unsorted or a sorted T cell fraction (not recorded which). These receptors were collected from a male donor with ankylosing spondylitis. Both conserved end residues are part of each CDR3. D genes are given only for firm matches. Some rows mark clone size as missing; the rest say once, few, many or name a class of expanded clone.

TGCAGCGTTGAACGGCGGGACCTTAATGAAAAACTGTTTTTT,CSVERRDLNEKLFF,14,TRBJ1-4,few,TRBV29-1,.
TGCAGCGTTGAAGGGGGCTTAACTGAAGCTTTCTTT,CSVEGGLTEAFF,12,TRBJ1-1,few,TRBV29-1,.
TGTGCCAGCAGCCCCCCGGGACTCATGAACACTGAAGCTTTCTTT,CASSPPGLMNTEAFF,15,TRBJ1-1,few,TRBV4-2,.
TGCAGTGCTAGGGGTCCCCTGGGCAATCAGCCCCAGCATTTT,CSARGPLGNQPQHF,14,TRBJ1-5,.,TRBV20-1,.
TGTGCCAGCAGCCCTCGGATGGGGGGAAGGTATGAGCAGTTCTTC,CASSPRMGGRYEQFF,15,TRBJ2-1,few,TRBV5-6,.
TGTGCCAGCAGCTTAGGAGGGGACGTCTATGGCTACACCTTC,CASSLGGDVYGYTF,14,TRBJ1-2,.,TRBV7-2,.
TGTGCCAGCAGGATCGGGACAGGTAGTCCCGGGGAGCTGTTTTTT,CASRIGTGSPGELFF,15,TRBJ2-2,.,TRBV7-9,TRBD1
TGCAGTGCTAGTTTGGCCTACAATGAGCAGTTCTTC,CSASLAYNEQFF,12,TRBJ2-1,.,TRBV20-1,.
TGCGCCAGCAGCTCCGACGGGACAGGGGTAGGCTACACCTTC,CASSSDGTGVGYTF,14,TRBJ1-2,few,TRBV5-1,TRBD1
TGCAGTGCTAGGTTAGGGGGAGAGACCCAGTACTTC,CSARLGGETQYF,12,TRBJ2-5,many,TRBV20-1,.
TGTGCCACCAGTGATTTCGCGACAGGGATAAACACCGGGGAGCTGTTTTTT,CATSDFATGINTGELFF,17,TRBJ2-2,.,TRBV24-1,TRBD1
TGCGCCAGCAGCCCACTGCGGGGAGAGGATGGCTACACCTTC,CASSPLRGEDGYTF,14,TRBJ1-2,.,TRBV4-1,.
TGTGCCAGCAGTGTTGGCAGAAGTGAGAACAATCAGCCCCAGCATTTT,CASSVGRSENNQPQHF,16,TRBJ1-5,few,TRBV2,.
TGTGCCAGCAGCCAAGAACTAGCGGTTAACTACGAGCAGTACTTC,CASSQELAVNYEQYF,15,TRBJ2-7,few,TRBV3-1,TRBD2
TGCGCCAGCAGCTCGGGCTCCTCTTCAGGAACCCATCAGCCCCAGCATTTT,CASSSGSSSGTHQPQHF,17,TRBJ1-5,few,TRBV5-1,.
TGTGCCAGCAGTCGCAAGACTAGCGGTACAGATACGCAGTATTTT,CASSRKTSGTDTQYF,15,TRBJ2-3,few,TRBV27,TRBD2
TGTGCCAGCAGCTTTTCAGGGACCGGGGAGCTGTTTTTT,CASSFSGTGELFF,13,TRBJ2-2,many,TRBV7-6,.
TGTGCCAGCAGCGAGGGAATTTTCGATACGCAGTATTTT,CASSEGIFDTQYF,13,TRBJ2-3,few,TRBV3-1,.
TGTGCCAGCAGTTTCCCAACAGGGAGAGGCTACACCTTC,CASSFPTGRGYTF,13,TRBJ1-2,few,TRBV12-3/TRBV12-4,.
TGCAGCGTCGGGGAGGGGTTCGGTCAGCCCCAGCATTTT,CSVGEGFGQPQHF,13,TRBJ1-5,many,TRBV29-1,.
TGTGCCAGCAGCTTCGGAACGGAATACAATGAGCAGTTCTTC,CASSFGTEYNEQFF,14,TRBJ2-1,.,TRBV5-6,.
TGCAGCGTTGATTCAGAGGTTTCGCAGTTCAATGAGCAGTTCTTC,CSVDSEVSQFNEQFF,15,TRBJ2-1,few,TRBV29-1,.